Shown below are 6 T cell receptor beta chains from a single sample sequenced in a study of T cells after yellow fever vaccination. From the 5' RACE reads, TCRdb called clonotypes with MiXCR, one entry per CDR3 protein. The sample has a few hundred thousand distinct CDR3 sequences, around 12% seen once. The sample in question was CD4+ T cells sorted from PBMCs, obtained 15 days after the yellow fever booster vaccination. Receptors were obtained from a man younger than 35 who received the YFV17D yellow fever vaccine.

This clonotype was found a few times. This chain joins TRBV11-1 and TRBJ1-1; TRBD1 is a possible D gene (5 bases). CDR1 and CDR2 (germline): SGHAT, FQDESV (reference sequence). The CDR3 is made up of 16 amino acids. Deletions cut 5 bases from V and 4 bases from J, with 20 bases between. CDR3 nucleotides: TGTGCCAGCAGCCGCCGTTCGGGCTGGGGCGGCACTGAAGCTTTCTTT. Translated, it gives CASSRRSGWGGTEAFF.

The chain is built from TRBV18 and TRBJ2-2; weak D call: TRBD1 (5 bases). The germline V and J ends were trimmed by 1 base and 8 bases, with 11 bases remaining between them. The germline V gene encodes CDR1 KGHSH and CDR2 LQKENI. The CDR3 is made up of 14 amino acids. The CDR3 reads CASSPRSQDGELFF. The DNA of the CDR3 is TGTGCCAGCTCACCACGATCACAGGATGGGGAGCTGTTTTTT.

At least ten counts were recorded for this clonotype. The chain employs TRBV7-6 and TRBJ1-6; 7 bases map to TRBD1. The CDR3 length is 16 residues. The J segment lost 3 bases and the V segment lost 5 bases, leaving 7 bases of the junction unmatched. Germline values: CDR1 SGHVS, CDR2 FNYEAQ. In nucleotides, the CDR3 is TGTGCCAGCAGCGCAGTACAGGGGAACTATAATTCACCCCTCCACTTT. Translating gives CASSAVQGNYNSPLHF.

The chain links TRBV2 to TRBJ1-1, with TRBD1 identical over 7 bases. Germline V gene sequence: CDR1 SNHLY, CDR2 FYNNEI. Trimming at V came to 11 bases and at J to 5 bases, leaving 11 bases not matched to a gene. The CDR3 spans 13 residues. CDR3 loop: CAGRRQGQTEAFF. In nucleotides, the CDR3 is TGTGCCGGACGAAGACAGGGACAAACTGAAGCTTTCTTT.

The table lists this clonotype with many counts. V and J are TRBV18 and TRBJ1-1; possibly TRBD1 for D (5 bases). Germline CDR1 reads KGHSH; CDR2 reads LQKENI. The CDR3 spans 14 residues. Trimming stripped 8 bases from V and 0 bases from J, with 13 bases between. Written as DNA, the CDR3 is TGTGCCAGCAGTCCAGGGCGAGTGAACACTGAAGCTTTCTTT. Translated: CASSPGRVNTEAFF.

This clonotype was detected only a few times. The chain is built from TRBV12-3 or TRBV12-4 and TRBJ2-7; D is perhaps TRBD1 (6 bases). Trimming stripped 3 bases from V and 5 bases from J, with 14 bases between. There are 14 residues in the CDR3. The CDR3 loop is CASSFDSGVDEQYF. CDR3 sequence (DNA): TGTGCCAGCAGTTTTGATTCAGGGGTCGACGAGCAGTACTTC.